This T cell receptor beta chain was observed in a study of blood T cell repertoires in COVID-19. Study in general: Samples of COVID-19 (acute and convalescent) were obtained from the United States, Italy and Spain. Nucleic acid was either cDNA or gDNA, and it came from T cells, B-cell-depleted T cells, or PBMCs.

Original data processing: Estimated nucleated cell counts came from reference gene primer amplification. This table comes from immunoSEQ multiplex PCR, and its TCRdb copy is limited to in-frame clones, with some not included. The DNA gave D and trimming, while V, J and clone size come from that table. Among roughly 120,000 clones listed, over 75% were seen once. The germline V gene has CDR1 MDHEN and CDR2 SYDVKM. This CDR3 region has 15 residues. V dropped 4 bases and J dropped 8; count of bases not matched to a gene: 10. V and J are TRBV28 and TRBJ1-4, with 7 bases that match TRBD1. Sequences were obtained from peripheral blood. The sequence derives from a woman in her seventies who had recovered from COVID-19. CDR3 amino acids: CASSSYRGGIEKLFF. In DNA, the CDR3 is TGTGCCAGCAGTTCGTACAGGGGTGGCATAGAAAAACTGTTTTTT.